This TCR beta chain was recovered during a study of T-cell reconstitution after alpha-beta-depleted transplantation in children. Preparation of the TCRbeta library was carried out with unique molecular identifiers. TCRdb re-analysed the PCR reads in MiXCR, keeping a single row per CDR3 protein. The sample lists some 600,000 distinct CDR3 sequences; approximately 16% were seen once. CDR1 and CDR2 from the germline V gene are SGHRS and YFSETQ. The CDR3 has 21 amino acids. With 2 bases clipped from V and 2 bases from J, the junction kept 21 bases outside the gene matches. The receptor comes from a human donor who donated a stem cell graft to a child with acute myeloid leukemia. This specimen was PBMCs from the stem cell graft donor, taken from the stem cell graft. The chain is built from TRBV5-1 and TRBJ2-5; 10 nucleotides line up with TRBD1. The CDR3 nucleotides read TGCGCCAGCAGCTTTATTCAAGGGACAGGGGACCACATCGGAAAACAAGAGACCCAGTACTTC. Translated, it gives CASSFIQGTGDHIGKQETQYF.